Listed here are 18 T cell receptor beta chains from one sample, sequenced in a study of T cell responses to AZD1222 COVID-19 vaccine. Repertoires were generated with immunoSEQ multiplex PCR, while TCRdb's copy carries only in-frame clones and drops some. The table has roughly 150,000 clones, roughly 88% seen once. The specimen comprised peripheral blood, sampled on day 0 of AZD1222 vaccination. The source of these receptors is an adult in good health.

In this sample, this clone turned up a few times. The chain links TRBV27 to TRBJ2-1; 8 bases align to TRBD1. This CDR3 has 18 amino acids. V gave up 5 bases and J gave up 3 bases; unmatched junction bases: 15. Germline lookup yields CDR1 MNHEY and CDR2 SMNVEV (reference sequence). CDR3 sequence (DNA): TGTGCCAGCAGTCCTCCCAGTTGGACAGGGACCCTCTACAATGAGCAGTTCTTC. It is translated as CASSPPSWTGTLYNEQFF.

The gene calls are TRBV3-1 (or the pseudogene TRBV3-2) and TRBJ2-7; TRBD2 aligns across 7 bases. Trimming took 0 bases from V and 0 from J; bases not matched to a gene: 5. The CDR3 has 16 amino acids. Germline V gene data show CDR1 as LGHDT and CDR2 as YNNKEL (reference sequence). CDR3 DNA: TGTGCCAGCAGCCAAGATTTAGAGCGGGGCTCCTACGAGCAGTACTTC. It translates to CASSQDLERGSYEQYF.

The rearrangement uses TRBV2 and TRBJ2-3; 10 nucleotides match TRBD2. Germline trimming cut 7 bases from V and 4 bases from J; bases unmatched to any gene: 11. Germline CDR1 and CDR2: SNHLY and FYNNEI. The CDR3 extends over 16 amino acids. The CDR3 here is CASKRSSGSQADTQYF. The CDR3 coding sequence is TGTGCCAGCAAGCGGTCTAGCGGGAGCCAGGCAGATACGCAGTATTTT.

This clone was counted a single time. The CDR3 loop reads CAICQQGGTEAFF. The CDR3 DNA reads as TGTGCCATCTGCCAACAGGGGGGCACTGAAGCTTTCTTT. The rearrangement uses TRBV10-3 and TRBJ1-1, with 8 positions matching TRBD1. This CDR3 contains 13 residues. Germline V gene sequence: CDR1 ENHRY, CDR2 SYGVKD. V shed 8 bases and J 4 bases; nucleotides not matched to a gene: 6.

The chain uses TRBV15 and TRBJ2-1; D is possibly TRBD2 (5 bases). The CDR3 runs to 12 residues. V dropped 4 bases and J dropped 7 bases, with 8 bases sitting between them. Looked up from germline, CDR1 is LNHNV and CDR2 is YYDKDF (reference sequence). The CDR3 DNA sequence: TGTGCCACCAGCATGTCGGGAAATGAGCAGTTCTTC. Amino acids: CATSMSGNEQFF.

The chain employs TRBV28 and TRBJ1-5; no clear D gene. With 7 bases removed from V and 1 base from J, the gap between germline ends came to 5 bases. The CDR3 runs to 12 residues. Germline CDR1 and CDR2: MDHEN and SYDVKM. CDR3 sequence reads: CASTGSNQPQHF. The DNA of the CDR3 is TGTGCCAGCACGGGGAGCAATCAGCCCCAGCATTTT.

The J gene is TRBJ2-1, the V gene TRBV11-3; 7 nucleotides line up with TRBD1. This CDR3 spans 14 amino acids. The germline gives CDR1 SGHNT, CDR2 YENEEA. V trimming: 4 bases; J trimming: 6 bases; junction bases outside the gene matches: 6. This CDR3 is CASSSGQSPNEQFF. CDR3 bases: TGTGCCAGCAGCTCGGGACAGTCACCCAATGAGCAGTTCTTC.

The CDR3 here is CASGPTGEHNYGYTF. The CDR3 bases are TGTGCCAGCGGCCCGACAGGGGAGCACAACTATGGCTACACCTTC. The rearrangement joins TRBV9 to TRBJ1-2; 8 nucleotides agree with TRBD1. V shed 7 bases and J 2 bases; nucleotides not matched to a gene: 10. CDR1 and CDR2 from the germline V gene are SGDLS and YYNGEE. This CDR3 has 15 residues.

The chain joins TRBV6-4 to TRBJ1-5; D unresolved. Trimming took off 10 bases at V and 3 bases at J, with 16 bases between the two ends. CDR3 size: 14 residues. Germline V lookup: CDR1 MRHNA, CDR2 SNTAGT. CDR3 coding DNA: TGTGCCACGTCCGCGGGGAACGACAATCAGCCCCAGCATTTT. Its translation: CATSAGNDNQPQHF.

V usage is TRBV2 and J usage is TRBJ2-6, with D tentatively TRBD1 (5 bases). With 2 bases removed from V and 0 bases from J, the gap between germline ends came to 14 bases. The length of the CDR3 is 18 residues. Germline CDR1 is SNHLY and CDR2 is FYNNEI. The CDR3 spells CASSEFGALSSGANVLTF. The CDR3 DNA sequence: TGTGCCAGCAGTGAATTTGGGGCCCTGAGCTCTGGGGCCAACGTCCTGACTTTC.

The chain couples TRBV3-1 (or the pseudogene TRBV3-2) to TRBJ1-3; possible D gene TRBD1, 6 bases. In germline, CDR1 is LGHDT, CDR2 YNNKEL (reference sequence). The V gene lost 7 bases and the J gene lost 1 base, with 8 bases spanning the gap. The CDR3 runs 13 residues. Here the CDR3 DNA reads TGTGCCAGCACGGGGACATCTGGAAACACCATATATTTT. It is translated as CASTGTSGNTIYF.

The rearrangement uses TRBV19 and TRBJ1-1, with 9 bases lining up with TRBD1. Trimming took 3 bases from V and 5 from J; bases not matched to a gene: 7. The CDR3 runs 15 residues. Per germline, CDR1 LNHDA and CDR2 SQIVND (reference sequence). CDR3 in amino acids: CASSMGQGISTEAFF. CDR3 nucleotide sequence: TGTGCCAGTAGTATGGGACAGGGAATTAGTACTGAAGCTTTCTTT. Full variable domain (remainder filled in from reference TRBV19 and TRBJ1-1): DGGITQSPKYLFRKEGQNVTLSCEQNLNHDAMYWYRQDPGQGLRLIYYSQIVNDFQKGDIAEGYSVSREKKESFPLTVTSAQKNPTAFYLCASSMGQGISTEAFFGQGTRLTVV.

For the CDR3, the DNA is TGTGCCAGCAGCCCCATCAGCGGGAGCCCGTACGAGCAGTACTTC. Translation: CASSPISGSPYEQYF. V is TRBV28 and J is TRBJ2-7; 8 nucleotides match TRBD2. This CDR3 comprises 15 residues. From germline, CDR1 is MDHEN and CDR2 SYDVKM. V trimming: 6 bases; J trimming: 4 bases; junction bases outside the gene matches: 11.

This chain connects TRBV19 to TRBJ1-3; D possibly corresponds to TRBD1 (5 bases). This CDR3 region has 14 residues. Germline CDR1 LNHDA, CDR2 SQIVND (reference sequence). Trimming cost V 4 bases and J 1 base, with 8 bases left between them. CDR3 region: CASSRQTSGNTIYF. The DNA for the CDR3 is TGTGCCAGTAGTAGACAGACTTCTGGAAACACCATATATTTT.

Here the CDR3 reads CASSLGQVYEQYF. For the CDR3, the DNA is TGTGCCAGCAGCCTTGGACAGGTCTACGAGCAGTACTTC. The rearrangement uses TRBV6-6 and TRBJ2-7; 7 positions match TRBD1. J gave up 3 bases and V 6 bases, and 5 bases lay outside the gene matches. Per the germline V gene, CDR1 is MNHNY and CDR2 is SVGAGI (reference sequence). The CDR3 contains 13 residues.

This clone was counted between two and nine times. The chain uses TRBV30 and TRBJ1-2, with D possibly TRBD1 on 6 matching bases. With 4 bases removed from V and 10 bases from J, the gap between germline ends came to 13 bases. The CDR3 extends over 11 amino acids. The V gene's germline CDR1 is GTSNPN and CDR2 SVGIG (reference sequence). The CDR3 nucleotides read TGTGCCTGGATGGGGGGCACGACCTACACCTTC. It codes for CAWMGGTTYTF.

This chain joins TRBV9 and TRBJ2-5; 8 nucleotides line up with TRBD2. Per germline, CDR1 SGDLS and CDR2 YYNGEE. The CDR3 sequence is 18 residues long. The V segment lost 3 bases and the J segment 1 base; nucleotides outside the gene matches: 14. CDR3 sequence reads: CASSANTASGTSQETQYF. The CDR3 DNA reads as TGTGCCAGCAGCGCCAACACGGCTTCCGGGACTAGCCAAGAGACCCAGTACTTC.

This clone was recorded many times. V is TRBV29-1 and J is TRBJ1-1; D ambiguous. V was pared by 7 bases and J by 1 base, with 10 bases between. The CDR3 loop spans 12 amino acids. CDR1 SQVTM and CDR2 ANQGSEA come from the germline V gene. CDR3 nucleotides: TGCAGCGCATTTATAGGGAACACTGAAGCTTTCTTT. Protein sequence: CSAFIGNTEAFF. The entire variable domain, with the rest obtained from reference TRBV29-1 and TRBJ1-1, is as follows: SAVISQKPSRDICQRGTSLTIQCQVDSQVTMMFWYRQQPGQSLTLIATANQGSEATYESGFVIDKFPISRPNLTFSTLTVSNMSPEDSSIYLCSAFIGNTEAFFGQGTRLTVV.